A single sample gave rise to the 18 T cell receptor beta chains below, sequenced in a study of CD8 T cells in Susac syndrome. cDNA came from around 0.5 to 1 ug RNA primed by random hexamers. TCRdb fed the immunoSEQ multiplex PCR reads into MiXCR, producing one record per CDR3 protein. This table holds around 150,000 distinct CDR3 sequences, about 95% found once. Sequences were obtained from CD4+ T cells from PBMCs. The receptors come from a human donor with Susac syndrome.

The CDR3 bases are TGTGCCAGCAGTTTTAACAGGGTCACTGAAGCTTTCTTT. Its translation: CASSFNRVTEAFF. The rearrangement joins TRBV12-3 or TRBV12-4 to TRBJ1-1, with D possibly being TRBD1 (6 bases). The ends were cut back, 3 bases at V and 4 bases at J, with 9 bases in the middle. This CDR3 contains 13 residues.

This chain connects TRBV30 to TRBJ1-5, with D unresolved. V dropped 1 base and J dropped 5 bases, with 9 bases sitting between them. Germline lookup yields CDR1 GTSNPN and CDR2 SVGIG (reference sequence). The CDR3 has 13 residues. This chain's CDR3 is CAWSAFGHQPQHF. The CDR3 DNA is TGTGCCTGGAGTGCCTTCGGGCATCAGCCCCAGCATTTT.

This chain connects TRBV7-9 to TRBJ2-7; D not resolved. This CDR3 spans 15 amino acids. CDR1 is SEHNR and CDR2 is FQNEAQ in the germline V gene (reference sequence). The V end was cut by 2 bases, the J end by 0 bases, with 11 bases between. As DNA, the CDR3 is TGTGCCAGCAGCTTACAAGGCAGTCACTCCTACGAGCAGTACTTC. It is translated as CASSLQGSHSYEQYF.

The gene calls are TRBV6-2 or TRBV6-3 and TRBJ2-7, with TRBD1 identical over 7 bases. CDR3 size: 13 residues. V was clipped by 7 bases and J by 1 base; unmatched bases: 4. Looked up from germline, CDR1 is MNHEY and CDR2 is SVGEGT. CDR3 bases: TGTGCCAGCACACAGGGGCGATCCTACGAGCAGTACTTC. Translation: CASTQGRSYEQYF.

The gene calls are TRBV3-1 and TRBJ1-2; D ambiguous. Germline CDR1 LGHDT, CDR2 YNNKEL (reference sequence). V was pared by 0 bases and J by 4 bases, with 9 bases between. The CDR3 runs to 14 residues. CDR3 residues: CASSQDSNSYGYTF. The CDR3 region has the DNA TGTGCCAGCAGCCAAGATAGTAACAGCTATGGCTACACCTTC. Supplemented by reference TRBV3-1 and TRBJ1-2, the full variable domain reads DTAVSQTPKYLVTQMGNDKSIKCEQNLGHDTMYWYKQDSKKFLKIMFSYNNKELIINETVPNRFSPKSPDKAHLNLHINSLELGDSAVYFCASSQDSNSYGYTFGSGTRLTVV.

This clonotype appeared a single time. This chain connects TRBV5-4 to TRBJ2-3; weak D call: TRBD1 (6 bases). This CDR3 contains 16 residues. Germline CDR1 is SGHNT and CDR2 is YYREEE (reference sequence). Trimming cost V 4 bases and J 5 bases, with 20 bases left between them. For the CDR3, the DNA is TGTGCCAGCAGCCCGGAAGGTGGGGGCGCCGAAGATACGCAGTATTTT. It yields the protein CASSPEGGGAEDTQYF. Full variable domain (remainder filled in from reference TRBV5-4 and TRBJ2-3): ETGVTQSPTHLIKTRGQQVTLRCSSQSGHNTVSWYQQALGQGPQFIFQYYREEENGRGNFPPRFSGLQFPNYSSELNVNALELDDSALYLCASSPEGGGAEDTQYFGPGTRLTVL.

This clonotype was observed a single time. The chain carries TRBV30 and TRBJ1-2; D unclear. The V and J ends lost 0 bases and 7 bases respectively, with 15 bases between them. The CDR3 is made up of 14 amino acids. Germline loops: CDR1 GTSNPN, CDR2 SVGIG (reference sequence). The CDR3 sequence: CAWSVAGIGTGYTF. CDR3 coding DNA: TGTGCCTGGAGTGTAGCGGGGATTGGAACTGGCTACACCTTC.

The chain is built from TRBV5-1 and TRBJ1-5; D remains ambiguous. The CDR3 loop spans 13 amino acids. V dropped 5 bases and J dropped 2 bases, with 8 bases sitting between them. Per germline, CDR1 SGHRS and CDR2 YFSETQ. This chain's CDR3 is CASSPNGNQPQHF. In nucleotides, the CDR3 is TGCGCCAGCAGTCCCAATGGCAATCAGCCCCAGCATTTT. Together with reference TRBV5-1 and TRBJ1-5, the CDR3 gives the full variable domain: KAGVTQTPRYLIKTRGQQVTLSCSPISGHRSVSWYQQTPGQGLQFLFEYFSETQRNKGNFPGRFSGRQFSNSRSEMNVSTLELGDSALYLCASSPNGNQPQHFGDGTRLSIL.

This clonotype is a singleton in its sample. The rearrangement uses TRBV5-4 and TRBJ1-4; the D is unclear. CDR1 is SGHNT and CDR2 is YYREEE in the germline V gene (reference sequence). Between the trimmed V and J ends, which lost 2 bases and 2 bases, there was a span of 16 bases. This CDR3 is 17 amino acids long. The CDR3 protein is CASSFPRGRTTNEKLFF. The CDR3 DNA reads TGTGCCAGCAGCTTTCCCAGAGGAAGAACGACTAATGAAAAACTGTTTTTT.

The gene calls are TRBV20-1 and TRBJ2-3; 10 bases align to TRBD2. CDR1 and CDR2 (germline): DFQATT, SNEGSKA (reference sequence). This CDR3 region has 16 residues. The V gene end was trimmed by 5 bases and the J gene end by 3 bases; junction bases not matched to a gene: 11. CDR3 protein: CSAGVIAGGFTDTQYF. CDR3 DNA sequence: TGCAGTGCTGGAGTTATAGCGGGAGGATTTACAGATACGCAGTATTTT.

The chain uses TRBV24-1 and TRBJ1-5; 9 nucleotides match TRBD1. Germline V gene data show CDR1 as KGHDR and CDR2 as SFDVKD. This CDR3 spans 13 amino acids. V was clipped by 8 bases and J by 10 bases; unmatched bases: 8. CDR3 residues: CATNRDRVLPQHF. The CDR3 nucleotides read TGTGCCACCAACCGGGACAGGGTGCTTCCCCAGCATTTT.

The rearrangement uses TRBV28 and TRBJ2-4, with D possibly being TRBD1 or TRBD2 (5 bases each). The CDR3 contains 14 residues. Trimming pared 2 bases from V and 5 bases from J, leaving 10 bases between. Germline CDR1 is MDHEN and CDR2 is SYDVKM. The CDR3 region has the DNA TGTGCCAGCAGTTTAGGGGGTTCCGAAAACATTCAGTACTTC. It translates to CASSLGGSENIQYF. Based on the CDR3 plus reference TRBV28 and TRBJ2-4, the full variable domain is DVKVTQSSRYLVKRTGEKVFLECVQDMDHENMFWYRQDPGLGLRLIYFSYDVKMKEKGDIPEGYSVSREKKERFSLILESASTNQTSMYLCASSLGGSENIQYFGAGTRLSVL.

The V call is TRBV30, the J call TRBJ1-3, with unresolved D. Between the trimmed V and J ends, which lost 0 bases and 0 bases, there was a span of 15 bases. This CDR3 has 17 residues. CDR1 and CDR2 (germline): GTSNPN, SVGIG (reference sequence). CDR3 coding DNA: TGTGCCTGGAGTGTATCTCGGTTTTTCAACTCTGGAAACACCATATATTTT. It specifies CAWSVSRFFNSGNTIYF.

The genes are TRBV28 and TRBJ1-2, with D possibly TRBD1 on 5 matching bases. Germline assignment: CDR1 MDHEN and CDR2 SYDVKM. The CDR3 length is 15 residues. Trimming removed 5 bases at V and 7 bases at J, with 20 bases between. This CDR3 is CASSPPGQGVGGYTF. CDR3 nucleotides: TGTGCCAGCAGTCCCCCAGGCCAGGGTGTTGGTGGCTACACCTTC.

This chain joins TRBV30 and TRBJ1-4; D perhaps matches TRBD1 (6 bases). Per the germline V gene, CDR1 is GTSNPN and CDR2 is SVGIG (reference sequence). The CDR3 contains 18 residues. Trimming left V 3 bases short and J 8 bases short, with 28 bases between. The CDR3, as DNA: TGTGCCTGGAGGAAGGGGGACAATTTCATCCTCACGGGCGAAAAACTGTTTTTT. Protein product: CAWRKGDNFILTGEKLFF.

This clonotype was seen a handful of times. This rearrangement joins TRBV9 to TRBJ2-1; no reliable D call. Between the trimmed V and J ends, which lost 4 bases and 3 bases, there was a span of 14 bases. This CDR3 spans 15 amino acids. Germline assignment: CDR1 SGDLS and CDR2 YYNGEE. CDR3 region: CASSSYGRSYNEQFF. CDR3 DNA sequence: TGTGCCAGCAGCTCGTATGGACGGAGCTACAATGAGCAGTTCTTC.

The chain uses TRBV12-3 or TRBV12-4 and TRBJ2-3, with 15 bases matching TRBD2. V shed 1 base and J 3 bases; nucleotides not matched to a gene: 14. This CDR3 has 21 residues. CDR3 DNA sequence: TGTGCCAGCAGTTTAGATCAACTTCGGACTAGCGGGGGGGCCTCTACAGATACGCAGTATTTT. Translation gives CASSLDQLRTSGGASTDTQYF.

This clonotype occurred once. The chain combines TRBV5-1 with TRBJ1-5; 7 nucleotides line up with TRBD1. From germline, CDR1 is SGHRS and CDR2 YFSETQ. This CDR3 has 15 residues. V lost 4 bases, J lost 3 bases, and 7 bases stayed unmatched. As DNA, the CDR3 is TGCGCCAGCAGCATCACGACAGGGTTCAATCAGCCCCAGCATTTT. Protein sequence: CASSITTGFNQPQHF. The full variable domain, its missing parts supplied by reference TRBV5-1 and TRBJ1-5, is KAGVTQTPRYLIKTRGQQVTLSCSPISGHRSVSWYQQTPGQGLQFLFEYFSETQRNKGNFPGRFSGRQFSNSRSEMNVSTLELGDSALYLCASSITTGFNQPQHFGDGTRLSIL.